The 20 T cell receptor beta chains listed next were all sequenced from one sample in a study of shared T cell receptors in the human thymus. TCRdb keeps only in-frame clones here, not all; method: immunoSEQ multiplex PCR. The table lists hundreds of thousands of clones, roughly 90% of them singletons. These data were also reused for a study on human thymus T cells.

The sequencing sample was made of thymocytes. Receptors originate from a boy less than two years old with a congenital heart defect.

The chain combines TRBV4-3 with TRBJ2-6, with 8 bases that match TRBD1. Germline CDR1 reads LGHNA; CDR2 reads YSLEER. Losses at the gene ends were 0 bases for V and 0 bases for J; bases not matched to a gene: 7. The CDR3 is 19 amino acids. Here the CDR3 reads CASSQEGGQDNSGANVLTF. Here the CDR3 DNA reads TGCGCCAGCAGCCAAGAAGGGGGACAGGATAACTCTGGGGCCAACGTCCTGACTTTC.

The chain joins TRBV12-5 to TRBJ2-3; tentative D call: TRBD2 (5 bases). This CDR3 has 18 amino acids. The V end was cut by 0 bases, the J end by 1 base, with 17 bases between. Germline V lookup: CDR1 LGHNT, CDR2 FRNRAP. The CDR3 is CASGLVPAPRRGTDTQYF. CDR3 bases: TGTGCTAGTGGTTTGGTCCCAGCCCCTAGGCGGGGCACAGATACGCAGTATTTT.

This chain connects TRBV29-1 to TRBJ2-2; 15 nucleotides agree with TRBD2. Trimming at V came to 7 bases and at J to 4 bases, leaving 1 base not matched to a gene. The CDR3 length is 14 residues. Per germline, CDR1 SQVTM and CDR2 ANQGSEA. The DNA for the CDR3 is TGCAGCGCGGGACTAGCGGGAGGCACCGGGGAGCTGTTTTTT. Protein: CSAGLAGGTGELFF.

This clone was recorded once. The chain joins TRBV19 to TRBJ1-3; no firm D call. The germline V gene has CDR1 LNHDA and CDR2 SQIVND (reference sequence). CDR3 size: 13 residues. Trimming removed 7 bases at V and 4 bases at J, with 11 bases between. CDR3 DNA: TGTGCCAGTACCCCTCTGCGCGGAAACACCATATATTTT. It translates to CASTPLRGNTIYF.

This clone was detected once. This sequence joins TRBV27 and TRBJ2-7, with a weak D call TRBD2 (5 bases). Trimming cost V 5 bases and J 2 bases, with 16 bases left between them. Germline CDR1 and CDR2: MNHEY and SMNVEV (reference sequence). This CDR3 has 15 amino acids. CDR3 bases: TGTGCCAGCAGTACACCTAGCTCGCAACCCTACGAGCAGTACTTC. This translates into CASSTPSSQPYEQYF.

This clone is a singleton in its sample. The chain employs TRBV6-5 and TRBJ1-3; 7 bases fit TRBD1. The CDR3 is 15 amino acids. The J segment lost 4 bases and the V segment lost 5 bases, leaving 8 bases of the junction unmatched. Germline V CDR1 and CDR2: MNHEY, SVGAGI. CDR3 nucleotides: TGTGCCAGCAGTACAGGGGAAGGGGCAGGAAACACCATATATTTT. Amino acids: CASSTGEGAGNTIYF.

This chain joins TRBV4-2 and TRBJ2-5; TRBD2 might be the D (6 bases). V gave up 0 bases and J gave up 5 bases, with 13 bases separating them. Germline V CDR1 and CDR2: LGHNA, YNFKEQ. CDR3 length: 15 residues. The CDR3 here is CASSQEKRVGETQYF. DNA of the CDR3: TGTGCCAGCAGCCAAGAGAAGCGGGTGGGGGAGACCCAGTACTTC.

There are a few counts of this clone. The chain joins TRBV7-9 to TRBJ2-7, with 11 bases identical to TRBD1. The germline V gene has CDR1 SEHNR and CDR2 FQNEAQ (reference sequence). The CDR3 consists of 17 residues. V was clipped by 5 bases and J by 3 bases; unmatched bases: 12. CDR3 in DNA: TGTGCCAGCAGCCTCGGGACAGGGGGAAGTGATGTCTACGAGCAGTACTTC. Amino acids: CASSLGTGGSDVYEQYF.

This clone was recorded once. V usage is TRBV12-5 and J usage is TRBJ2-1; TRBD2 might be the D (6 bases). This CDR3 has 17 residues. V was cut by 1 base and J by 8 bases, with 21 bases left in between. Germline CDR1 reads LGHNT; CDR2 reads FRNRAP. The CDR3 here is CASGLGPRRGSFHEQFF. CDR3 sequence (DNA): TGTGCTAGTGGTTTGGGCCCCCGGCGGGGTAGTTTCCATGAGCAGTTCTTC.

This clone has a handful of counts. CDR3 residues: CASSRGLAGRDTGELFF. Written as DNA, the CDR3 is TGTGCCAGCAGCCGGGGACTAGCGGGACGCGACACCGGGGAGCTGTTTTTT. The rearrangement joins TRBV7-4 to TRBJ2-2, with TRBD2 identical over 13 bases. V was clipped by 5 bases and J by 3 bases; unmatched bases: 6. The CDR3 length is 17 residues. Germline CDR1 and CDR2: SGHVT and SQSDAQ.

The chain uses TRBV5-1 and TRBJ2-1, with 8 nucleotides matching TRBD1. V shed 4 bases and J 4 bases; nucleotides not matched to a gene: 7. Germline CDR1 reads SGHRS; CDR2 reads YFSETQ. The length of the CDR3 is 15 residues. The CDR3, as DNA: TGCGCCAGCAGCCAGGGGGGACAGGAGTACAATGAGCAGTTCTTC. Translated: CASSQGGQEYNEQFF.

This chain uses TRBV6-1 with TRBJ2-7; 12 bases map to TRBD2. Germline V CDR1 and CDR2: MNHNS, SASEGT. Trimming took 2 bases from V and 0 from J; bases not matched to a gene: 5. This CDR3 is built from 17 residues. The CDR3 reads CASSEHRTSGTSYEQYF. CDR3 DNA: TGTGCCAGCAGTGAACACAGGACTAGCGGGACCTCCTACGAGCAGTACTTC.

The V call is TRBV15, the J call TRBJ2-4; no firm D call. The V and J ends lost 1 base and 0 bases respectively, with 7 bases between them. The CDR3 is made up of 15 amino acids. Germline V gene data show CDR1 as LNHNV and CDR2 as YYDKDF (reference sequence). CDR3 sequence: CATSRVGEAKNIQYF. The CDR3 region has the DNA TGTGCCACCAGCAGAGTGGGCGAAGCCAAAAACATTCAGTACTTC.

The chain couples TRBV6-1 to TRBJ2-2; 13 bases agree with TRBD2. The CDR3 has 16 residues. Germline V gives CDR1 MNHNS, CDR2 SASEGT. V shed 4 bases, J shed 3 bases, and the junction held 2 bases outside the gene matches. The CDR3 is CASSVTSGRDTGELFF. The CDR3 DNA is TGTGCCAGCAGTGTTACTAGCGGGAGGGACACCGGGGAGCTGTTTTTT.

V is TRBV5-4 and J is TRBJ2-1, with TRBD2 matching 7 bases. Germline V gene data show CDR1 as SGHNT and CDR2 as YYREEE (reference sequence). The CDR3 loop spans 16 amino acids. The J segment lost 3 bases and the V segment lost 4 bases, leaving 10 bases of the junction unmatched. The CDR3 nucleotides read TGTGCCAGCAGCCCGGAGGGAGGGCCGCTCTACAATGAGCAGTTCTTC. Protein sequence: CASSPEGGPLYNEQFF.

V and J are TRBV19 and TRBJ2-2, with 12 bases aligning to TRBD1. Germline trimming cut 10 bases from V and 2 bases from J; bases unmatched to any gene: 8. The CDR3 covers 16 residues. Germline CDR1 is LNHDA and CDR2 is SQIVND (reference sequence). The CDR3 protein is CATGQGARLNTGELFF. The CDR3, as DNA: TGTGCCACGGGACAGGGGGCGCGTTTAAACACCGGGGAGCTGTTTTTT. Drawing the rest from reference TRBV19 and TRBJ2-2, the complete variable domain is DGGITQSPKYLFRKEGQNVTLSCEQNLNHDAMYWYRQDPGQGLRLIYYSQIVNDFQKGDIAEGYSVSREKKESFPLTVTSAQKNPTAFYLCATGQGARLNTGELFFGEGSRLTVL.

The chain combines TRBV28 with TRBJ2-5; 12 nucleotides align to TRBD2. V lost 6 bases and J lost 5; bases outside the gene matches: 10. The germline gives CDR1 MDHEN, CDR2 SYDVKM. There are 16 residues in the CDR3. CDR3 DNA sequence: TGTGCCAGCAGGCCGTGGCTAGCGGGAGGGGAGGAGACCCAGTACTTC. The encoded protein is CASRPWLAGGEETQYF.

CDR3 sequence (DNA): TGCGCCTGCCGGGACTCGACCTACAATGAGCAGTTCTTC. Translating gives CACRDSTYNEQFF. The chain is built from TRBV10-2 and TRBJ2-1, with D perhaps matching TRBD2 (6 bases). The germline gives CDR1 WSHSY, CDR2 SAAADI. The CDR3 extends over 13 amino acids. V was clipped by 11 bases and J by 2 bases, with 13 bases between them.

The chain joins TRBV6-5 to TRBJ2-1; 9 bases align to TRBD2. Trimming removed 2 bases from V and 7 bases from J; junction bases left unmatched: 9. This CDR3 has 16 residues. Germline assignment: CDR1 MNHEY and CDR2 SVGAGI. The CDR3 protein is CASSYEAGLAGNEQFF. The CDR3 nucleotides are TGTGCCAGCAGTTACGAGGCCGGCCTAGCGGGGAATGAGCAGTTCTTC.

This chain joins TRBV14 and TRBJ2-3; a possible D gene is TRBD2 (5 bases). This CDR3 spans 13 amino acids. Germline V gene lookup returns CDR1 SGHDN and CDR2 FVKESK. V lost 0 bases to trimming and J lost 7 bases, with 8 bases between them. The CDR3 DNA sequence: TGTGCCAGCAGCCAAGATGAGGGCTATACGCAGTATTTT. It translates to CASSQDEGYTQYF.